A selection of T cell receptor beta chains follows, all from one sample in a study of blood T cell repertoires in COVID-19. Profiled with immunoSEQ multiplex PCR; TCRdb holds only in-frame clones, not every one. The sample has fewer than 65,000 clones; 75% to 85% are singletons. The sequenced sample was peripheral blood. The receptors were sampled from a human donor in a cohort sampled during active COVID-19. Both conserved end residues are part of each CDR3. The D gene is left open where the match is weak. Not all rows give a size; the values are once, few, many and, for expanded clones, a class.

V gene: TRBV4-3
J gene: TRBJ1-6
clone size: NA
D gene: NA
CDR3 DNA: TGCGCCAGCAGCCAACAGGTCGTCTCCTATAATTCACCCCTCCACTTT
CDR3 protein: CASSQQVVSYNSPLHF

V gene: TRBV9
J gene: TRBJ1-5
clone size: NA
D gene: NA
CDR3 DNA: TGTGCCAGCAGCGTAGGGGGCCGGAGCAATCAGCCCCAGCATTTT
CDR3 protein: CASSVGGRSNQPQHF

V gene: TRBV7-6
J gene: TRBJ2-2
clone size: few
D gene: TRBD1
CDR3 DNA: TGTGCCAGCAGCTTAGTGGAAGGGACAGGGACCGGGGAGCTGTTTTTT
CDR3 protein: CASSLVEGTGTGELFF

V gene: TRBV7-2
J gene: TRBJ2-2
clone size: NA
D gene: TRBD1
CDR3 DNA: TGTGCCAGCAGCTTAGCAGGGGGCGCCACCGGGGAGCTGTTTTTT
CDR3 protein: CASSLAGGATGELFF

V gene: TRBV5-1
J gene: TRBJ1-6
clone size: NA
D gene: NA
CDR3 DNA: TGCGCCAGCAGCTTGGGCCAGGGAATAATCCCCTATAATTCACCCCTCCACTTT
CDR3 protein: CASSLGQGIIPYNSPLHF

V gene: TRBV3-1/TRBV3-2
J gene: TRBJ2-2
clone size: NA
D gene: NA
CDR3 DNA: TGTGCCAGCAGTCAAAGACCGCACAGCGGCACCGGGGAGCTGTTTTTT
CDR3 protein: CASSQRPHSGTGELFF

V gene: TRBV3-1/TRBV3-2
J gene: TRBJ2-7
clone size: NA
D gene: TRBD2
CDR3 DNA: TGTGCCAGCACCACTAGCGGGGGGGCTTACGAGCAGTACTTC
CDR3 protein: CASTTSGGAYEQYF

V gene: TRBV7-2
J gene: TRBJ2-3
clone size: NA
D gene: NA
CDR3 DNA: TGTGCCAGCAGCTTAGGTGGGACGGTCGGGGGAGATACGCAGTATTTT
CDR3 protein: CASSLGGTVGGDTQYF

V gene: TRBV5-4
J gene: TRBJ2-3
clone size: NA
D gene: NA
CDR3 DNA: TGTGCCAGCAGCTTGGTAGGAGGCGCCGGTACGCAGTATTTT
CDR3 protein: CASSLVGGAGTQYF

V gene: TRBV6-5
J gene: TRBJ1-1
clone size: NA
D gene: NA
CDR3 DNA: TGTGCCAGCAGAGTGACAGTGAACACTGAAGCTTTCTTT
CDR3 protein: CASRVTVNTEAFF

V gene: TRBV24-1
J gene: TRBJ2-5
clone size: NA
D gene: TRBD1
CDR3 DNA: TGTGCCACCGGGACAGGGGGAGAGACCCAGTACTTC
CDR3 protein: CATGTGGETQYF

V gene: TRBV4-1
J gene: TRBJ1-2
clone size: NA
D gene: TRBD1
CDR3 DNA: TGCGCCAGCAGCCCAACAGGGGAATATGGCTACACCTTC
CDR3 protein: CASSPTGEYGYTF

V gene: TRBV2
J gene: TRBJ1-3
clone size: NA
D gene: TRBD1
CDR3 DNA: TGTGCCACCCTACCCGAACAGGGGGCTGGAAACACCATATATTTT
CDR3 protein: CATLPEQGAGNTIYF

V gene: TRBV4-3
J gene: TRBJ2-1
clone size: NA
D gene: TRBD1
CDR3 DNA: TGCGCCAGCAGCCAAGGAGTGGGGACAGGGGGCTACAATGAGCAGTTCTTC
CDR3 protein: CASSQGVGTGGYNEQFF

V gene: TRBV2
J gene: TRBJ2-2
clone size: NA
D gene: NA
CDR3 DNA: TGTGCCAGCACCCAGACAGCCACCGGGGAGCTGTTTTTT
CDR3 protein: CASTQTATGELFF

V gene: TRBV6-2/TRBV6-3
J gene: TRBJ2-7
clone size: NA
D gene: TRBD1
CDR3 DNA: TGTGCCAGCAGTTCCGAGGGACAGAACTACGAGCAGTACTTC
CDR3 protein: CASSSEGQNYEQYF

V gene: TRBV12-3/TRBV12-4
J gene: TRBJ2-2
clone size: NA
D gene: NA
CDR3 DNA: TGTGCCAGCAGGGGGGCTGGGACCGGGGAGCTGTTTTTT
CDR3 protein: CASRGAGTGELFF

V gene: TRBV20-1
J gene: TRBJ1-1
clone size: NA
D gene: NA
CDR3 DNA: TGCAGTCCGCAGATGAACACTGAAGCTTTCTTT
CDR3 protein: CSPQMNTEAFF

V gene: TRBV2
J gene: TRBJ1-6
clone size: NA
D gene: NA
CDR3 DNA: TGTGCCAGCAGTGATCTGTATTCACCCCTCCACTTT
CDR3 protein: CASSDLYSPLHF

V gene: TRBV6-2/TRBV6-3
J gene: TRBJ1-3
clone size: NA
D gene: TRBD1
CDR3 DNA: TGTGCCAGCAGTTACGGTGGCCAGGGGGCGGAAGGAAACACCATATATTTT
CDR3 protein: CASSYGGQGAEGNTIYF

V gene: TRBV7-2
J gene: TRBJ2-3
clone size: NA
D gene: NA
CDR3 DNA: TGTGCCAGCAGCTTAGCGCGGGCAGATACGCAGTATTTT
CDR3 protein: CASSLARADTQYF

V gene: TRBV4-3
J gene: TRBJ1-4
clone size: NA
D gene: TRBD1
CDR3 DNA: TGCGCCAGCAGCCGAGACCGACAGGGCTCGAATGAAAAACTGTTTTTT
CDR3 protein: CASSRDRQGSNEKLFF

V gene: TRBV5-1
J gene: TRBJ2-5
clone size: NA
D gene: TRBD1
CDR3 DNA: TGCGCCAGCACCAGGTGGGGGAACAGGGGGACGCAAGAGACCCAGTACTTC
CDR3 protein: CASTRWGNRGTQETQYF

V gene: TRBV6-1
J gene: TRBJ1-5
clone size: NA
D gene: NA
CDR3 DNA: TGTGCCAGCAGTGAGGGGGCGCTGTATGGGCCCCAGCATTTT
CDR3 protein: CASSEGALYGPQHF

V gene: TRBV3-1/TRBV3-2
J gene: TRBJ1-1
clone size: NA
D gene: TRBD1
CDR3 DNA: TGTGCCGTCCGGACAGGGGGGTACACTGAAGCTTTCTTT
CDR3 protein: CAVRTGGYTEAFF

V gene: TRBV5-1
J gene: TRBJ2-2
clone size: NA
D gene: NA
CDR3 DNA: TGCGCCAGCAGCTTAGCTCTACAGACCACCGGGGAGCTGTTTTTT
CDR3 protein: CASSLALQTTGELFF

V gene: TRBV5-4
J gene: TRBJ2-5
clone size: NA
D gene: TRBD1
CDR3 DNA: TGTGCCAGCAGCTTGGGGACAGGGGATTACCAAGAGACCCAGTACTTC
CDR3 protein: CASSLGTGDYQETQYF

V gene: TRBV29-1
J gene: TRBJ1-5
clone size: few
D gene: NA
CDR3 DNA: TGCAGCGTAGCCTCGCATCATAGCAATCAGCCCCAGCATTTT
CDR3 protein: CSVASHHSNQPQHF

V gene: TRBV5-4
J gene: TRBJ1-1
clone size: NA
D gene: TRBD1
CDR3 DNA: TGTGCCAGCAGCCCGAGGACAGGCAAGGACACTGAAGCTTTCTTT
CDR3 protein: CASSPRTGKDTEAFF

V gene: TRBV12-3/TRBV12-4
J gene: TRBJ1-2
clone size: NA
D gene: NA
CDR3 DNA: TGTGCCAGCAGCCTAGTCGTGTTGTATGGCTACACCTTC
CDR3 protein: CASSLVVLYGYTF

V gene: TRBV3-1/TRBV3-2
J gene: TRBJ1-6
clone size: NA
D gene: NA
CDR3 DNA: TGTGCCAGCAGCCGACAGACCGCTTATAATTCACCCCTCCACTTT
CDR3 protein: CASSRQTAYNSPLHF

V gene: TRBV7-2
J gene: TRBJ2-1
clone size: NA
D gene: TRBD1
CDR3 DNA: TGTGCCAGCAGTGGGAGAGAGGGACAGGGATCAAATGAGCAGTTCTTC
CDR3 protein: CASSGREGQGSNEQFF

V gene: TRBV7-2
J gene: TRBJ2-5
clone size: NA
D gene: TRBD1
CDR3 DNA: TGTGCCAGCAGCCACTGGGACAGGGTCGAAGAGACCCAGTACTTC
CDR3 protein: CASSHWDRVEETQYF

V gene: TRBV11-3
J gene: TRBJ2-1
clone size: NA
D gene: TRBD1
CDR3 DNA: TGTGCCAGCAGCCTTATGGGACAGGTCTACAATGAGCAGTTCTTC
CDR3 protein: CASSLMGQVYNEQFF

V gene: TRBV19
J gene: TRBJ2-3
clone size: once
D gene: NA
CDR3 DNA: TGTGCCAGTAGTAGCGGGGTCGTGACAGATACGCAGTATTTT
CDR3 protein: CASSSGVVTDTQYF

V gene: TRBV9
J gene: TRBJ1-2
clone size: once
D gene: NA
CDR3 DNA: TGTGCCAGCAGCGTAGAACCAGGGGATAACTATGGCTACACCTTC
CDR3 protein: CASSVEPGDNYGYTF

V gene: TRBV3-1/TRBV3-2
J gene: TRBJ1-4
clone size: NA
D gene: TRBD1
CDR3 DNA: TGTGCCAGCAGCCAAAGGACAGGTGGAGAAAAACTGTTTTTT
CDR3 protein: CASSQRTGGEKLFF

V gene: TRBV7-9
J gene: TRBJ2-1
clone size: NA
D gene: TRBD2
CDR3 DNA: TGTGCCAGCACCCTACTAGCGGGGGACAATGAGCAGTTCTTC
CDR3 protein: CASTLLAGDNEQFF

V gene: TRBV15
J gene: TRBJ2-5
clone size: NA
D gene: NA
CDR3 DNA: TGTGCCACCAGCAGAGACTGGCGCGGGGAGACCCAGTACTTC
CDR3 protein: CATSRDWRGETQYF

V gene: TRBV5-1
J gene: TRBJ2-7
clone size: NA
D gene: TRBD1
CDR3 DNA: TGCGCCAGCAAGGGACAGGGAGATTCCTACGAGCAGTACTTC
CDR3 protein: CASKGQGDSYEQYF

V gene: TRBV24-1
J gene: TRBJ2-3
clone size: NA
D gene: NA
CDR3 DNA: TGTGCCACCAGTGGAGGGACTCTGGGAGATACGCAGTATTTT
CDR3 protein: CATSGGTLGDTQYF

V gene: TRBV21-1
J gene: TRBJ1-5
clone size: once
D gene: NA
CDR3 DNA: TGTGCCAGCAATGCGACAGGGCCCATAAATCAGCCCCAGCATTTT
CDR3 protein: CASNATGPINQPQHF

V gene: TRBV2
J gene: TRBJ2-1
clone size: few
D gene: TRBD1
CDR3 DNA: TGTGCCAGCAGTGAACAGGGGGCCTACAATGAGCAGTTCTTC
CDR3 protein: CASSEQGAYNEQFF

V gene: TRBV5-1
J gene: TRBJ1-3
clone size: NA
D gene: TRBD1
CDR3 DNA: TGCGCCAGCAGCTTAGGAGGGGGCGAAAACACCATATATTTT
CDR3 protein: CASSLGGGENTIYF

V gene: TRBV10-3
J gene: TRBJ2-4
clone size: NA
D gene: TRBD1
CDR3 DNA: TGTGCCATCAGTGAGTCACCCGGGACAGGGGCGAACATTCAGTACTTC
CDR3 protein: CAISESPGTGANIQYF

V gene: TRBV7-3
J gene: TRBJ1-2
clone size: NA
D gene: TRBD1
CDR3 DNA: TGTGCCAGCAGCTCAGGACAGGGGGAGTATGGCTACACCTTC
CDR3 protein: CASSSGQGEYGYTF

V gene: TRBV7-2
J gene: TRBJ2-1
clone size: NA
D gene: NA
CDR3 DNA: TGTGCCAGCAGCTTAGTACGGGGTCCCTACAATGAGCAGTTCTTC
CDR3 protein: CASSLVRGPYNEQFF

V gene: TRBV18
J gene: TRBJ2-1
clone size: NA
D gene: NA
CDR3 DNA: TGTGCCAGCTCCGATACTAGCCCGGGTGAGCAGTTCTTC
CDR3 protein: CASSDTSPGEQFF

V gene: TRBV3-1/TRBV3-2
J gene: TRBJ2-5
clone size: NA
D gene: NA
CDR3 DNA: TGTGCCAGCACAAAAGAGACCCAGTACTTC
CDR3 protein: CASTKETQYF

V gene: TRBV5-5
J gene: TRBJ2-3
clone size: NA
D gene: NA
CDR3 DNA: TGTGCCAGCAGCTTGGGCGGGTTCAGCACAGATACGCAGTATTTT
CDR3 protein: CASSLGGFSTDTQYF

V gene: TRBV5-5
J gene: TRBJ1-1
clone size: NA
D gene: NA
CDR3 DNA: TGTGCCAGCAGCCCCTTTATTGAGACTGAAGCTTTCTTT
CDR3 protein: CASSPFIETEAFF

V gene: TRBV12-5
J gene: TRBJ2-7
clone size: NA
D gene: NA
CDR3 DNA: TGTGCTAGTGGTTTCGACATCTACGAGCAGTACTTC
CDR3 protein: CASGFDIYEQYF

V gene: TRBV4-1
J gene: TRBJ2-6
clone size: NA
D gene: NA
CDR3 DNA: TGCGCCAGCAGCCAAGGAGGGTGGAGTGGGGCCAACGTCCTGACTTTC
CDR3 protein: CASSQGGWSGANVLTF

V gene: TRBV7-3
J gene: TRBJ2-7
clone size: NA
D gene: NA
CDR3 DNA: TGTGCCAGCAGCTTAGGGCTGGGTCGGGAGCAGTACTTC
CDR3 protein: CASSLGLGREQYF

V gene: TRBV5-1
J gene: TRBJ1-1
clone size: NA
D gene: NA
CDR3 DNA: TGCGCCAGCAGCTTGATCCCAGGGAATCCGACTGAAGCTTTCTTT
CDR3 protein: CASSLIPGNPTEAFF

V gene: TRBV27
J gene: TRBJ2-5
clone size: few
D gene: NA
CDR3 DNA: TGTGCCAGCAGTTTATCGGGCAGGGCCGAGACCCAGTACTTC
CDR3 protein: CASSLSGRAETQYF

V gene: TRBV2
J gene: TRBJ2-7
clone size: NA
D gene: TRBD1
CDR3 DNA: TGTGCCAGCAACGGACAGGGGGCTGACTACGAGCAGTACTTC
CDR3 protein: CASNGQGADYEQYF